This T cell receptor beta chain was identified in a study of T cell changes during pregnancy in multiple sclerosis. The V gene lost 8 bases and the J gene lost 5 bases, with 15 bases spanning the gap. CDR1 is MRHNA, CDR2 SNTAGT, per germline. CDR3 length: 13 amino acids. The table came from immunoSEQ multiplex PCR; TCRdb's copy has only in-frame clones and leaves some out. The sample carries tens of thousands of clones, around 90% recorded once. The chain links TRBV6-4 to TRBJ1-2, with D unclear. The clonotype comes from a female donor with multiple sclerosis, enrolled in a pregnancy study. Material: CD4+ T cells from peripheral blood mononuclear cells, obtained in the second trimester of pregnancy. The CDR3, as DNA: TGTGCCAGCTGGTATTTAGCGGGATATGGCTACACCTTC. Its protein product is CASWYLAGYGYTF.